This TCR beta chain was captured in a study of blood T cell repertoires in COVID-19. In the source study's methods: Researchers report that nucleated cell counts were estimated from reference gene primer amplification. This table comes from immunoSEQ multiplex PCR, and its TCRdb copy is limited to in-frame clones, with some not included. V, J and clone size reflect that table, while D and trimming were determined from the DNA. The data show some 70,000 clones, with more than 80% seen just once and about 8.1% held by the top ten. Looked up from germline, CDR1 is SGHTA and CDR2 is FQGNSA. Trimming cost V 2 bases and J 5 bases, with 15 bases left between them. The CDR3 has 15 amino acids.

This chain links TRBV7-2 with TRBJ2-5, with D perhaps TRBD1 (5 bases). The sample consisted of peripheral blood. The receptor's source is a young man with acute or convalescent COVID-19. For the CDR3, the DNA is TGTGCCAGCAGCTTAATCAGGGCGAGTTGGGAGACCCAGTACTTC. It codes for CASSLIRASWETQYF.